The 8 T cell receptor beta chains listed next were all sequenced from one sample in a study of blood T cell repertoires in COVID-19. Clones were read by immunoSEQ multiplex PCR, and TCRdb kept only the in-frame ones, dropping some. The table records around 56,000 clones, 81% of them present only once. Sequencing was done on a sample of peripheral blood. These receptors all come from an elderly woman with active or convalescent COVID-19.

The chain uses TRBV7-9 and TRBJ2-5; 8 positions match TRBD2. The CDR3 has 14 amino acids. The germline V gene encodes CDR1 SEHNR and CDR2 FQNEAQ (reference sequence). V lost 7 bases to trimming and J lost 2 bases; unmatched junction nucleotides: 6. CDR3 DNA sequence: TGTGCCAGCACCCGCGGGGGGATACAAGAGACCCAGTACTTC. Translation gives CASTRGGIQETQYF.

This clone was seen just once. This chain joins TRBV5-1 and TRBJ1-1, with 10 nucleotides matching TRBD1. Trimming cost V 6 bases and J 7 bases; bases outside gene matches: 9. The germline CDR1 and CDR2 sequences are SGHRS and YFSETQ. The CDR3 loop spans 14 amino acids. CDR3 bases: TGCGCCAGCACTCGAGCCGGGACAGGGGATGAAGCTTTCTTT. It codes for CASTRAGTGDEAFF.

The chain recombines TRBV10-3 with TRBJ2-2; D uncertain. The CDR3 is made up of 16 amino acids. Germline CDR1 ENHRY, CDR2 SYGVKD. V was trimmed by 3 bases and J by 5 bases, leaving 16 bases between them. The DNA of the CDR3 is TGTGCCATCAGTGATTCGCCAGATTCACCTACCGGGGAGCTGTTTTTT. Amino acids: CAISDSPDSPTGELFF.

The J gene is TRBJ1-2, the V gene TRBV5-4; maybe TRBD1 (5 bases). The CDR3 has 13 amino acids. Looked up from germline, CDR1 is SGHNT and CDR2 is YYREEE (reference sequence). V shed 4 bases and J shed 3 bases, with 10 bases lying between them. For the CDR3, the DNA is TGTGCCAGCAGCCTGGGCAGGGACTATGGCTACACCTTC. Amino acids: CASSLGRDYGYTF. Full variable domain (missing parts from reference TRBV5-4 and TRBJ1-2): ETGVTQSPTHLIKTRGQQVTLRCSSQSGHNTVSWYQQALGQGPQFIFQYYREEENGRGNFPPRFSGLQFPNYSSELNVNALELDDSALYLCASSLGRDYGYTFGSGTRLTVV.

Written as DNA, the CDR3 is TGCGCCAGCAGGCCACAGGGGAACACTGAAGCTTTCTTT. It encodes CASRPQGNTEAFF. The V and J genes are TRBV5-1 and TRBJ1-1; weak D call: TRBD1 (6 bases). V lost 5 bases, J lost 1 base, and 9 bases lay in between. Per germline, CDR1 SGHRS and CDR2 YFSETQ. The CDR3 has 13 residues.

This chain uses TRBV20-1 with TRBJ2-5; D remains ambiguous. V was cut by 3 bases and J by 5 bases, with 7 bases left in between. The germline V gene encodes CDR1 DFQATT and CDR2 SNEGSKA (reference sequence). CDR3 length: 11 amino acids. CDR3 nucleotides: TGCAGTGCTAGGGAGCTGGAGACCCAGTACTTC. Its translation: CSARELETQYF.

This clone was observed once. The CDR3 DNA reads as TGTGCCAGCAGACAGGAAGAGACCCAGTACTTC. Encoded protein: CASRQEETQYF. The chain is built from TRBV7-2 and TRBJ2-5; D possibly corresponds to TRBD1 (5 bases). Per the germline V gene, CDR1 is SGHTA and CDR2 is FQGNSA. This CDR3 comprises 11 residues. V dropped 6 bases and J dropped 3 bases, with 5 bases sitting between them.

This chain links TRBV7-8 with TRBJ1-1, with a tentative D call TRBD1 (6 bases). V was cut by 5 bases and J by 0 bases, with 13 bases left in between. Germline V CDR1 and CDR2: SGHVS, FQNEAQ. The CDR3 totals 15 residues. CDR3 nucleotides: TGTGCCAGCAGCCCCCAGGGACAAATGAACACTGAAGCTTTCTTT. Protein sequence: CASSPQGQMNTEAFF.